The clone carrying this T cell receptor beta chain was seen many times. As yet, its antigen is unknown. Cells sorted as Tregs were CD4+, CD25+ and CD127-/low. Semi-nested PCR with Nested Universal Primer A followed constant-region reverse priming of full-length variable regions. TCRdb redid the calling of the 5' RACE reads with MiXCR, one entry per CDR3 protein. The table shows about 10,000 distinct CDR3 sequences, with 12% to 15% occurring only once. The study, taken as a whole, reports: Tumor memory CD4+ T cell TCR gene usage clustered with blood and lymph node memory CD4+ cells and lymph node naive CD4+ cells. The larger cohort examined one V-J beta rearrangement, not whole repertoires. Greatest tumor Treg TCR overlap was with tumor naive CD4+ cells.

V lost 0 bases, J lost 4 bases, and 11 bases lay in between. CDR1 and CDR2 (germline): SGHRS, YFSETQ. The CDR3 totals 15 residues. The sample taken for sequencing was Tregs sorted from blood. The sequence was collected from a female donor with breast cancer. The chain has TRBV5-1 and TRBJ2-1; D is perhaps TRBD2 (6 bases). Here the CDR3 DNA reads TGCGCCAGCAGCTTGGTAGGGACTTCTTACAATGAGCAGTTCTTC. The encoded protein is CASSLVGTSYNEQFF.